The clone carrying this T cell receptor beta chain has just one count. The length of the CDR3 is 15 residues. Trimming cost V 1 base and J 6 bases; bases outside gene matches: 10. The germline CDR1 and CDR2 sequences are GTSNPN and SVGIG (reference sequence). The data were produced by immunoSEQ multiplex PCR, yet TCRdb's version contains in-frame clones alone and is incomplete. The sample shows tens of thousands of clones, around 80% of them seen only once. The data belong to a study of pediatric ulcerative colitis. The chain links TRBV30 to TRBJ1-2; 8 bases line up with TRBD1. This sequence was found in a boy aged 5-17 years with moderate ulcerative colitis. The sequencing input was blood. CDR3 DNA sequence: TGTGCCTGGAGTGGGGGGGTTGTGACAGGGGATGGCTACACCTTC. It is translated as CAWSGGVVTGDGYTF.